The present TCR beta chain was sequenced within a study of glioma-infiltrating T cells after dendritic cell vaccination. Trimming left V 4 bases short and J 6 bases short, with 8 bases between. The CDR3 is 12 residues long. Looked up from germline, CDR1 is SGHVS and CDR2 is FQNEAQ. Time point here: after dendritic cell vaccination, including at tumor progression/relapse. Measured with immunoSEQ multiplex PCR; TCRdb has only the in-frame clones, and not every one. Among 70,000 to 95,000 clones listed, roughly 84% were seen once. The specimen comprised blood, sampled after dendritic cell vaccination. The receptor was isolated from a human donor with glioblastoma. V and J are TRBV7-8 and TRBJ2-3; tentative D call: TRBD2 (5 bases). DNA for the CDR3: TGTGCCAGCAGCTATCGGAGGGATACGCAGTATTTT. It codes for CASSYRRDTQYF.